This T cell receptor (beta chain) was obtained from a study of T cell repertoires in cytomegalovirus infection. Study information: Alongside well-studied HLA-B-restricted CMV epitopes, recently identified HLA-C-restricted CMV epitopes were also used. TCR beta signatures that were public indicated CMV infection and matching HLA type.

With respect to this clonotype: What it binds is not known.

This CDR3 is built from 12 residues. Trimming left V 6 bases short and J 5 bases short, with 14 bases between. Looked up from germline, CDR1 is DFQATT and CDR2 is SNEGSKA (reference sequence). Each CDR3 protein is one row after TCRdb ran MiXCR on the reads. The table has roughly 280,000 distinct CDR3 sequences, roughly a fifth seen once; the top ten hold roughly 20%. Study-wide results and limits: The ex vivo response was dominated by HLA-C-restricted CMV-specific TCR beta clonotypes. Carriers of CMV plus the relevant HLA were identified by cumulative public TCR beta family frequency.

The sequence was collected from a human donor in good health (CMV status not recorded). Some clones in this sample may be carry-over from other donors' samples. This specimen was cultured PBMCs, taken from culture after CMV antigen stimulation. The J gene is TRBJ2-7, the V gene TRBV20-1; D is uncertain. The CDR3 sequence is CSAVDQPNEQYF. As DNA, the CDR3 is TGCAGTGCAGTAGACCAGCCGAACGAGCAGTACTTC.